Presented here are 31 T cell receptor beta chains from one specimen sequenced in a study of metastatic and nonmetastatic thyroid tumors. From the PCR reads, TCRdb re-called clones with MiXCR. In the table there are roughly 75,000 clones, roughly an eighth of which are singletons. Until they underwent thyroid surgery, no patient had received any treatment. The sequenced sample consisted of tumor tissue. The receptors derive from a female donor with papillary thyroid cancer or a benign thyroid nodule (not recorded which). Some clones in this sample may be carry-over from other donors' samples.

This clone was recorded many times. Other DNA sequences in this specimen translate into the identical CDR3. The chain combines TRBV5-1 with TRBJ2-1; D perhaps matches TRBD2 (6 bases). CDR3 length: 14 residues. The ends were cut back, 0 bases at V and 7 bases at J, with 11 bases in the middle. Per germline, CDR1 SGHRS and CDR2 YFSETQ. The CDR3 here is CASSLERRDNEQFF. As DNA, the CDR3 is TGCGCCAGCAGCTTGGAGAGGAGGGATAATGAGCAGTTCTTC. The complete variable domain, with remaining parts taken from reference TRBV5-1 and TRBJ2-1, reads KAGVTQTPRYLIKTRGQQVTLSCSPISGHRSVSWYQQTPGQGLQFLFEYFSETQRNKGNFPGRFSGRQFSNSRSEMNVSTLELGDSALYLCASSLERRDNEQFFGPGTRLTVL.

This clone occurred many times. V gene TRBV5-1 combines with J gene TRBJ2-6; D might be TRBD1 or TRBD2, each matching 6 bases. V gave up 0 bases and J gave up 2 bases, with 12 bases separating them. This CDR3 has 17 amino acids. Germline lookup yields CDR1 SGHRS and CDR2 YFSETQ. This CDR3 is CASSLAGAKPGANVLTF. The CDR3 nucleotides are TGCGCCAGCAGCTTGGCGGGGGCGAAGCCTGGGGCCAACGTCCTGACTTTC. Together with reference TRBV5-1 and TRBJ2-6, the CDR3 gives the full variable domain: KAGVTQTPRYLIKTRGQQVTLSCSPISGHRSVSWYQQTPGQGLQFLFEYFSETQRNKGNFPGRFSGRQFSNSRSEMNVSTLELGDSALYLCASSLAGAKPGANVLTFGAGSRLTVL.

This clone was seen only a few times. The chain couples TRBV18 to TRBJ2-1, with D possibly matching TRBD1 (5 bases). The germline V and J ends were trimmed by 4 bases and 4 bases, with 5 bases remaining between them. This CDR3 has 12 amino acids. Germline CDR1 is KGHSH and CDR2 is LQKENI. In DNA form, the CDR3 reads TGTGCCAGCTCACAGGGGTACAATGAGCAGTTCTTC. Encoded protein: CASSQGYNEQFF.

This clone was seen only a few times. The rearrangement uses TRBV6-1 and TRBJ1-3; D uncertain. V was trimmed by 1 base and J by 3 bases, leaving 13 bases between them. Germline lookup yields CDR1 MNHNS and CDR2 SASEGT. The CDR3 is made up of 16 amino acids. CDR3: CASSEGPCPSGNTIYF. The CDR3 DNA follows: TGTGCCAGCAGTGAAGGTCCCTGTCCCAGTGGAAACACCATATATTTT.

In its sample, this clone was seen many times. Other DNA sequences in the sample encode the same CDR3. The DNA of the CDR3 is TGCAGTGCTGGACTAGCGGGGCCCTCCTACGAGCAGTACTTC. It codes for CSAGLAGPSYEQYF. The V call is TRBV20-1, the J call TRBJ2-7, with 12 nucleotides matching TRBD2. V gave up 5 bases and J gave up 0 bases; unmatched junction bases: 2. Per the germline V gene, CDR1 is DFQATT and CDR2 is SNEGSKA (reference sequence). This CDR3 has 14 residues.

The sample holds a few counts of this clone. This clone may be a read error of a much larger clone one base away. The chain couples TRBV11-2 to TRBJ2-3, with no clear D. This CDR3 is 13 amino acids long. Germline assignment: CDR1 SGHAT and CDR2 FQNNGV. The CDR3 DNA reads as TGTGCCGGCAGCTTAGGGCTGGTGGATACGCAGTATTTT. It specifies CAGSLGLVDTQYF.

This clone appeared many times. The V call is TRBV28, the J call TRBJ2-7, with a possible D match to TRBD2 (6 bases). Per the germline V gene, CDR1 is MDHEN and CDR2 is SYDVKM. V was trimmed by 10 bases and J by 3 bases, leaving 13 bases between them. The CDR3 sequence is 12 residues long. The DNA of the CDR3 is TGTGCCATCAACTCCGGGAGCTACGAGCAGTACTTC. Translating gives CAINSGSYEQYF.

This clone was counted ten times or more. The gene calls are TRBV2 and TRBJ2-5; 8 bases align to TRBD1. The germline CDR1 and CDR2 sequences are SNHLY and FYNNEI. The CDR3 runs to 15 residues. The junction had 6 bases not matched to a gene; V was cut back by 0 bases and J by 6 bases. This CDR3 reads CASSEAPGGMKTQYF. The CDR3 bases are TGTGCCAGCAGTGAAGCTCCAGGGGGCATGAAGACCCAGTACTTC.

This clone was seen ten or more times. The chain links TRBV9 to TRBJ2-3; D uncertain. The V end lost 4 bases, the J end lost 6 bases, and 15 bases lay between the germline ends. From germline, CDR1 is SGDLS and CDR2 YYNGEE. This CDR3 region has 14 residues. The CDR3 sequence: CASSPETIGDTQYF. The CDR3, as DNA: TGTGCCAGCAGCCCAGAAACCATCGGGGATACGCAGTATTTT.

Comments on this clone: A much larger clone is a single base away; this may be a read error. The chain joins TRBV7-2 to TRBJ2-1; D is unclear. Germline V CDR1 and CDR2: SGHTA, FQGNSA. This CDR3 comprises 12 residues. V was clipped by 2 bases and J by 7 bases, with 6 bases between them. CDR3 loop: CASSLSVNEQFF. In nucleotides, the CDR3 is TGTGCCAGCAGCTTATCTGTAAATGAGCAGTTCTTC.

This clone came up many times. This rearrangement joins TRBV5-1 to TRBJ2-1; D might be TRBD2 (7 bases). Trimming pared 7 bases from V and 8 bases from J, leaving 22 bases between. The CDR3 consists of 15 residues. CDR1 is SGHRS, CDR2 YFSETQ, per germline. This CDR3 is CASATTGGAGDEQFF. The CDR3 DNA follows: TGCGCCAGCGCCACCACGGGAGGTGCAGGGGATGAGCAGTTCTTC.

This chain links TRBV11-3 with TRBJ1-6; D is uncertain. The CDR3 totals 13 residues. Germline CDR1 is SGHNT and CDR2 is YENEEA. Deletions cut 5 bases from V and 16 bases from J, with 18 bases between. CDR3 in DNA: TGTGCCAGCAGCGCTGGTCCCCGTCAGACACTCCACTTT. Its protein product is CASSAGPRQTLHF.

On this clone: A much larger clone lies a single base off, so this may be a read error. The chain combines TRBV9 with TRBJ2-7; TRBD2 matches at 10 bases. This CDR3 comprises 14 residues. Germline-derived CDR1 and CDR2 are SGDLS and YYNGEE. The V and J ends lost 3 bases and 9 bases, in that order; junction bases with no gene match: 9. The CDR3 DNA reads as TGTGCCAGCAGCGCCTCCGGGACTAGCGTCGGGCAGTACTTC. Translation: CASSASGTSVGQYF.

This clone was observed many times. The J gene is TRBJ2-1, the V gene TRBV4-2; 11 bases match TRBD2. The CDR3 is 16 amino acids. The germline V gene has CDR1 LGHNA and CDR2 YNFKEQ. The J segment lost 5 bases and the V segment lost 5 bases, leaving 8 bases of the junction unmatched. CDR3 in amino acids: CASSTIAGGLDNEQFF. As DNA, the CDR3 is TGTGCCAGCAGCACAATAGCGGGAGGGCTCGACAATGAGCAGTTCTTC.

This clone has at least ten counts. The chain links TRBV20-1 to TRBJ1-3; D might be TRBD1 (5 bases). The CDR3 runs to 15 residues. Germline assignment: CDR1 DFQATT and CDR2 SNEGSKA (reference sequence). Deletions cut 2 bases from V and 4 bases from J, with 15 bases between. The CDR3 protein is CSARPGRTGGNTIYF. CDR3 coding DNA: TGCAGTGCTAGACCAGGGAGGACGGGAGGAAACACCATATATTTT.

Regarding this clone: This may come from a read error, since a much larger clone is one base off. This chain uses TRBV5-1 with TRBJ1-5; D unresolved. This CDR3 has 14 amino acids. Germline loops: CDR1 SGHRS, CDR2 YFSETQ. In DNA form, the CDR3 reads TGCGCCGGCAGCTTGGAGGGTGTCAATCAGCCCCAGCATTTT. Translating gives CAGSLEGVNQPQHF.

This clone was observed many times. J is TRBJ1-3 and V is TRBV10-2; no clear D gene. This CDR3 contains 15 residues. V lost 0 bases to trimming and J lost 3 bases, with 9 bases between them. Germline V gives CDR1 WSHSY, CDR2 SAAADI. DNA of the CDR3: TGCGCCAGCAGTGAGTCGAAGCAAAATGGAAACACCATATATTTT. The encoded protein is CASSESKQNGNTIYF.

This clone occurred many times. The V gene is TRBV20-1, the J gene TRBJ1-5, with 7 bases that match TRBD1. The ends lost 7 bases at V and 3 bases at J; junction bases unmatched: 9. This CDR3 is 14 amino acids long. The germline V gene encodes CDR1 DFQATT and CDR2 SNEGSKA (reference sequence). For the CDR3, the DNA is TGCAGTGTCAAGACAGGGAAGGCCAATCAGCCCCAGCATTTT. Translated: CSVKTGKANQPQHF.

Ten or more counts support this clone. Other nucleotide sequences in the sample specify the same CDR3. The J gene is TRBJ2-7, the V gene TRBV7-9, with no clear D. This CDR3 spans 12 amino acids. V lost 2 bases, J lost 5 bases, and 7 bases lay in between. Germline-derived CDR1 and CDR2 are SEHNR and FQNEAQ (reference sequence). CDR3 residues: CASSLSQDEQYF. CDR3 sequence (DNA): TGTGCCAGCAGCTTATCCCAGGACGAGCAGTACTTC.

This clone was picked up many times. V gene TRBV9 combines with J gene TRBJ2-1; D may be TRBD2 (5 bases). From germline, CDR1 is SGDLS and CDR2 YYNGEE. The CDR3 covers 15 residues. The V end was cut by 4 bases, the J end by 5 bases, with 16 bases between. As DNA, the CDR3 is TGTGCCAGCAGCCGTATCCAGCGGACCGACAATGAGCAGTTCTTC. Protein product: CASSRIQRTDNEQFF.

This clone was found many times. The chain carries TRBV9 and TRBJ1-2; TRBD1 matches at 9 bases. Losses at the gene ends were 3 bases for V and 13 bases for J; bases not matched to a gene: 13. The CDR3 loop spans 14 amino acids. Germline-derived CDR1 and CDR2 are SGDLS and YYNGEE. The CDR3 DNA reads TGTGCCAGCAGCGGGGGACAGGGTGAGGCTTTCCGCACCTTC. Translating gives CASSGGQGEAFRTF.

The sample holds a few counts of this clone. A read error may account for a junction end that differs from germline. V usage is TRBV29-1 and J usage is TRBJ2-4, with D tentatively TRBD1 (6 bases). Germline-derived CDR1 and CDR2 are SQVTM and ANQGSEA. The CDR3 contains 12 residues. The DNA for the CDR3 is TGCAGCGTTGAGGCTGGACGGGACATTAAGTACTTC. Translation gives CSVEAGRDIKYF.

This clone was recorded many times. This clone may be a read error of a much larger clone one base away. The conserved final phenylalanine or tryptophan is absent from the CDR3, which likely points to a read error. The rearrangement links TRBV5-6 to TRBJ1-2; D gene uncertain. V gave up 3 bases and J gave up 0 bases, with 0 bases separating them. Germline CDR1 is SGHDT and CDR2 is YYEEEE. CDR3 size: 11 residues. The CDR3 coding sequence is TGTGCCAGCAGCTCTAACTATGGCTACACCCTC. It codes for CASSSNYGYTL.

This clone was recorded many times. This sequence joins TRBV5-4 and TRBJ2-1, with D unresolved. The CDR3 has 13 residues. Trimming took off 2 bases at V and 9 bases at J, with 12 bases between the two ends. Germline CDR1 reads SGHNT; CDR2 reads YYREEE (reference sequence). The CDR3 DNA is TGTGCCAGCAGCTTTCCCCAGGCCAGTGAGCAGTTCTTC. Its translation is CASSFPQASEQFF. Filled out from reference TRBV5-4 and TRBJ2-1, the complete variable domain reads ETGVTQSPTHLIKTRGQQVTLRCSSQSGHNTVSWYQQALGQGPQFIFQYYREEENGRGNFPPRFSGLQFPNYSSELNVNALELDDSALYLCASSFPQASEQFFGPGTRLTVL.

This clone was counted many times. This chain joins TRBV19 and TRBJ2-3; possible D gene TRBD1, 6 bases. Germline-derived CDR1 and CDR2 are LNHDA and SQIVND (reference sequence). V lost 6 bases, J lost 8 bases, and 15 bases lay in between. The CDR3 runs to 13 residues. This chain's CDR3 is CASRTRGRGTQYF. The DNA for the CDR3 is TGTGCCAGTAGAACCAGGGGCAGGGGTACGCAGTATTTT.

Points on this clone: With a much larger clone just one base away, this may be a read error. The chain recombines TRBV7-6 with TRBJ2-5, with D maybe TRBD2 (5 bases). Germline-derived CDR1 and CDR2 are SGHVS and FNYEAQ. Trimming removed 1 base from V and 4 bases from J, with 13 bases in between. The CDR3 totals 15 residues. Here the CDR3 DNA reads TGTGCCAGCAGCTTAGGAGCGGAAGTCTCAGAGACCCAGTACTTC. Translation: CASSLGAEVSETQYF.

Ten or more counts support this clone. The chain joins TRBV20-1 to TRBJ2-7; TRBD1 agrees at 11 bases. The J segment lost 7 bases and the V segment lost 3 bases, leaving 11 bases of the junction unmatched. CDR3 length equals 15 residues. Germline V gene data show CDR1 as DFQATT and CDR2 as SNEGSKA (reference sequence). Here the CDR3 reads CSARKTGTGGWEQYF. The CDR3 bases are TGCAGTGCTAGGAAAACCGGGACAGGGGGATGGGAGCAGTACTTC.

This clone was picked up a small number of times. One base away lies a much larger clone, so this may be a sequencing read error. The chain is built from TRBV19 and TRBJ1-1, with D hard to call. Trimming shortened V by 7 bases and J by 8 bases, and 14 bases separated the two germline ends. CDR3 length: 12 residues. The germline CDR1 and CDR2 sequences are LNHDA and SQIVND (reference sequence). CDR3 nucleotides: TGTGCCAGTACCCAAACCGCTGGGGAAGCTTTCTTT. Its translation is CASTQTAGEAFF. Full variable domain (rest looked up from reference TRBV19 and TRBJ1-1): DGGITQSPKYLFRKEGQNVTLSCEQNLNHDAMYWYRQDPGQGLRLIYYSQIVNDFQKGDIAEGYSVSREKKESFPLTVTSAQKNPTAFYLCASTQTAGEAFFGQGTRLTVV.

This clone was found a few times. A read error is possible here, since a much larger clone lies one base away. The chain links TRBV19 to TRBJ1-1; no reliable D call. CDR3 length: 13 amino acids. Germline V gene sequence: CDR1 LNHDA, CDR2 SQIVND (reference sequence). The CDR3 nucleotides read TGTGCCAGTAGTGAGCGGATGAACGCTGAAGCTTTCTTT. It yields the protein CASSERMNAEAFF.

With regard to this clone: One base away lies a much larger clone, so this may be a sequencing read error. This rearrangement joins TRBV7-7 to TRBJ2-5, with D perhaps assigned TRBD1 or TRBD2 (5 bases each). The CDR3 is 15 residues long. CDR1 is SSHAT, CDR2 FNYEAQ, per germline (reference sequence). The CDR3: CACSQLRDPIGAQYF. In DNA form, the CDR3 reads TGTGCTTGCAGCCAACTCCGGGACCCCATCGGAGCGCAGTACTTC.

This clone was observed a handful of times. V usage is TRBV27 and J usage is TRBJ2-7; D is uncertain. V was pared by 1 base and J by 1 base, with 8 bases between. The germline V gene has CDR1 MNHEY and CDR2 SMNVEV (reference sequence). CDR3 length: 14 amino acids. In DNA, the CDR3 is TGTGCCAGCAGTTTATGTGGGTCTTCCTACGAGCAGTACTTC. Translating gives CASSLCGSSYEQYF.